This T cell receptor (beta chain) was sequenced during a study of Ad26.COV2.S vaccination and SARS-CoV-2 variants. Germline V gene sequence: CDR1 MGHRA, CDR2 YSYEKL. Trimming at V came to 4 bases and at J to 1 base, leaving 13 bases not matched to a gene. This CDR3 comprises 18 residues. Clones were read by immunoSEQ multiplex PCR, and TCRdb kept only the in-frame ones, dropping some. The table includes 350,000 to 450,000 clones, about 90% detected once. Sample treatment: about 20 received Ad26.COV2.S at low or high dose, single or two shots; 5 received placebo; per-sample allocation not given. Material that was analyzed had been drawn on day 63 after the first vaccine or placebo injection.

The sample in question was peripheral blood, obtained in a trial of Ad26.COV2.S vaccine versus placebo. This chain uses TRBV4-1 with TRBJ1-5, with TRBD1 matching over 7 bases. This clonotype was obtained from a person between 18 and 60 years old who received the Ad26.COV2.S COVID-19 vaccine or a placebo. This CDR3 is CASSLRDSEITSNQPQHF. The CDR3 DNA sequence: TGCGCCAGCAGCCTCCGGGACAGCGAAATAACGAGCAATCAGCCCCAGCATTTT.